This T cell receptor beta chain was identified in a study of cytomegalovirus exposure and HLA in healthy donors. Concerning this clone: What it binds is unknown. Distinct nucleotide sequences in the sample also encode this CDR3.

J lost 3 bases, V lost 3 bases, and 1 base had no gene match. Germline CDR1 reads MGHRA; CDR2 reads YSYEKL. This CDR3 has 15 residues. The PCR employed 60 Vbeta primers together with 13 Jbeta primers. Only in-frame clones appear in the TCRdb table, and some are missing; sequencing was by immunoSEQ multiplex PCR. The profile covers around 160,000 clones, with 75% to 90% appearing a single time and roughly 9.3% taken by the ten largest. Study conclusions and caveats: The likely origin of a cluster of highly shared sequence variants was a sequencing artifact.

V gene TRBV4-1 combines with J gene TRBJ2-5; 13 nucleotides line up with TRBD2. The TCR comes from a man aged 18 to 35 in good health and CMV-seropositive. The sequenced material came from PBMCs. CDR3 nucleotides: TGCGCCAGCAGCCACGGACTAGCGGGGGAAGAGACCCAGTACTTC. It encodes CASSHGLAGEETQYF.